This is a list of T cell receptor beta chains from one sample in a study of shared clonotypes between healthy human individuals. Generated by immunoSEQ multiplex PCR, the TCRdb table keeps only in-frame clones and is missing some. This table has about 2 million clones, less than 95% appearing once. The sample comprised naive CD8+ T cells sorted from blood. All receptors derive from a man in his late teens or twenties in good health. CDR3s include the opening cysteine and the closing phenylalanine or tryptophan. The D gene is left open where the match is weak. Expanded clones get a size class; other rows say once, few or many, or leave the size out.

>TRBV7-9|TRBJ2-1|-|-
CASSLASVNEQFF
TGTGCCAGCAGCTTAGCTTCGGTCAATGAGCAGTTCTTC
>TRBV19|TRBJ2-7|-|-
CASSIVPFYEQYF
TGTGCCAGTAGTATAGTACCGTTCTACGAGCAGTACTTC
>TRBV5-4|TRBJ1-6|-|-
CASSLLGEVGYKDSPLHF
TGTGCCAGCAGCTTGTTAGGGGAGGTTGGGTATAAGGATTCACCCCTCCACTTT
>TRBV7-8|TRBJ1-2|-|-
CASSSPGAYYGYTF
TGTGCCAGCAGCAGCCCAGGGGCCTACTATGGCTACACCTTC
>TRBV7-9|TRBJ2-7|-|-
CASSQVGRTYEQYF
TGTGCCAGCAGCCAGGTGGGCAGAACGTACGAGCAGTACTTC
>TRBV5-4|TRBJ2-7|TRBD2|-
CASSLSAGGTSYEQYF
TGTGCCAGCAGCTTGAGTGCGGGAGGGACGTCCTACGAGCAGTACTTC
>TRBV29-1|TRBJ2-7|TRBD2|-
CSVGSGGPYEQYF
TGCAGCGTTGGAAGCGGGGGACCCTACGAGCAGTACTTC
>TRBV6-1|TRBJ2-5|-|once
CASSGEEFGETQYF
TGTGCCAGCAGCGGAGAGGAGTTTGGGGAGACCCAGTACTTC
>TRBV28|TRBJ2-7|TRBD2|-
CASSLGAGAKEQYF
TGTGCCAGCAGTTTAGGGGCGGGAGCGAAGGAGCAGTACTTC
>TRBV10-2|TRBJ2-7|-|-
CASSDPILDTGVEQYF
TGCGCCAGCAGTGACCCTATCCTGGACACGGGGGTCGAGCAGTACTTC
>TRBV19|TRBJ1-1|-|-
CASSMPTEAFF
TGTGCCAGTAGTATGCCGACTGAAGCTTTCTTT
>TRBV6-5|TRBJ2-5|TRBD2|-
CASGGLAGGLQTQYF
TGTGCCAGCGGGGGGCTAGCGGGAGGCCTGCAGACCCAGTACTTC
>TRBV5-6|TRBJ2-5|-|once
CASSFGTFQETQYF
TGTGCCAGCAGCTTCGGGACTTTCCAAGAGACCCAGTACTTC
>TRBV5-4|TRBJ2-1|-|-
CASSPPNYNEQFF
TGTGCCAGCAGCCCCCCGAACTACAATGAGCAGTTCTTC
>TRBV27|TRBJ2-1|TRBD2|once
CASSASAGGYNEQFF
TGTGCCAGCAGTGCCTCGGCGGGGGGGTACAATGAGCAGTTCTTC
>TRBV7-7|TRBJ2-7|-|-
CASRFSPTRSSYEQYF
TGTGCTAGCAGATTCTCTCCAACTAGGTCTAGCTACGAGCAGTACTTC
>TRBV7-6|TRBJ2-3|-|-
CASSLGPEADTQYF
TGTGCCAGCAGCTTAGGCCCGGAGGCAGATACGCAGTATTTT
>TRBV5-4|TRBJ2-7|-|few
CASSLGDGYEQYF
TGTGCCAGCAGCTTGGGCGATGGATACGAGCAGTACTTC
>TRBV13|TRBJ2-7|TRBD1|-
CASSNRDREYEQYF
TGTGCCAGCAGCAACCGGGACAGGGAGTACGAGCAGTACTTC
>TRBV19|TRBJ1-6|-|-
CASSFGDNSPLHF
TGTGCCAGTAGTTTCGGGGACAATTCACCCCTCCACTTT
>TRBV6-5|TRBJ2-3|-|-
CASSYQLDTQYF
TGTGCCAGCAGTTACCAGCTGGATACGCAGTATTTT
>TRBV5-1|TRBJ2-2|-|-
CASSLRQMNTGELFF
TGCGCCAGCAGCTTGCGACAGATGAACACCGGGGAGCTGTTTTTT
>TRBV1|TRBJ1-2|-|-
CTSSQDSTGGNYGYTF
TGCACCAGCAGCCAAGATTCGACAGGGGGCAACTATGGCTACACCTTC
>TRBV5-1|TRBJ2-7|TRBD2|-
CASSSPGTKVGGEQYF
TGCGCCAGCAGCTCGCCCGGGACTAAGGTCGGAGGAGAGCAGTACTTC
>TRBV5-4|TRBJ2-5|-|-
CASSSDLVQETQYF
TGTGCCAGCAGCTCGGACTTGGTCCAAGAGACCCAGTACTTC
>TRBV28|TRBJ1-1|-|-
CASSPTTGTREAFF
TGTGCCAGCAGCCCAACGACAGGTACTCGTGAAGCTTTCTTT
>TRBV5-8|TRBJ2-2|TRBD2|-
CASTPVLAGGYTGELFF
TGTGCCAGCACCCCCGTTCTAGCGGGGGGATACACCGGGGAGCTGTTTTTT
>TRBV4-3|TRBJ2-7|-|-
CASSQALGSAYEQYF
TGCGCCAGCAGCCAAGCGCTCGGGTCGGCCTACGAGCAGTACTTC
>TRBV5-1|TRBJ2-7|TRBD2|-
CASSLAVGSEKAGGHYEQYF
TGCGCCAGCAGCTTGGCCGTCGGGTCTGAGAAAGCGGGAGGGCACTACGAGCAGTACTTC
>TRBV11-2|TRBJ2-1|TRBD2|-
CASSLFGGSYNEQFF
TGTGCCAGCAGCTTATTCGGGGGGTCATACAATGAGCAGTTCTTC
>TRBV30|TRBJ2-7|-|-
CAWSVDGEQYF
TGTGCCTGGAGTGTAGATGGCGAGCAGTACTTC
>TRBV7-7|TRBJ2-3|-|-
CASSRTGSDTQYF
TGTGCTAGCAGCCGCACGGGGTCAGATACGCAGTATTTT
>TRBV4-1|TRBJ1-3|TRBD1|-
CASSQSGGSGNTIYF
TGCGCCAGCAGCCAATCAGGGGGCTCTGGAAACACCATATATTTT
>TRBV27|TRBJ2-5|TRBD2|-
CASSQLAGGQETQYF
TGTGCCAGCAGTCAACTAGCGGGGGGCCAAGAGACCCAGTACTTC
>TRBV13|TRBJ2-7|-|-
CASSSDRFKYEQYF
TGTGCCAGCAGCTCCGACAGGTTCAAGTACGAGCAGTACTTC
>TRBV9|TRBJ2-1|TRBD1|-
CASSGDSGGSYNEQFF
TGTGCCAGCAGCGGAGACTCAGGGGGTTCCTACAATGAGCAGTTCTTC
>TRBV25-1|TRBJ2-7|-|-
CASEQRNSYEQYF
TGTGCCAGCGAGCAGCGGAACTCCTACGAGCAGTACTTC
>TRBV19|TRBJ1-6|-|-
CASSVRADGNSPLHF
TGTGCCAGTAGTGTCCGGGCGGATGGGAATTCACCCCTCCACTTT
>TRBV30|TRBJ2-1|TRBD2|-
CAWTLAGGVVNEQFF
TGTGCCTGGACCCTAGCGGGAGGGGTCGTGAATGAGCAGTTCTTC
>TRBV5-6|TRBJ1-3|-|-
CASSFGAGNTIYF
TGTGCCAGCAGCTTCGGGGCAGGAAACACCATATATTTT
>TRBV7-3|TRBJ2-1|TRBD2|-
CASSLTLAGGDNEQFF
TGTGCCAGCAGCTTAACACTAGCGGGGGGCGACAATGAGCAGTTCTTC
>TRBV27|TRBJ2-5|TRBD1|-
CASRGQAETQYF
TGTGCCAGCAGAGGACAGGCAGAGACCCAGTACTTC
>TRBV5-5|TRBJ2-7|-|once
CASSLGRDGSYEQYF
TGTGCCAGCAGCTTGGGAAGAGACGGCTCCTACGAGCAGTACTTC
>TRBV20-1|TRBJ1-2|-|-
CSATGTLGYTF
TGCAGTGCTACCGGGACCCTCGGCTACACCTTC
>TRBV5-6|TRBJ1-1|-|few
CASSSNTEAFF
TGTGCCAGCAGCTCTAACACTGAAGCTTTCTTT
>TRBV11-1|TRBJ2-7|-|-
CACRDGSYEQYF
TGTGCCTGCCGGGACGGGTCCTACGAGCAGTACTTC
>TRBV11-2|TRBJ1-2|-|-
CASSSWDKGIYGYTF
TGTGCCAGCAGCTCGTGGGATAAGGGGATCTATGGCTACACCTTC
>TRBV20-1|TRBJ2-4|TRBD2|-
CSVGGGAIQYF
TGCAGTGTTGGGGGGGGAGCCATTCAGTACTTC
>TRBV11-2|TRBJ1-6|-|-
CASSSGPSLSSYNSPLHF
TGTGCCAGCAGCTCCGGGCCTTCCCTGAGCTCCTATAATTCACCCCTCCACTTT
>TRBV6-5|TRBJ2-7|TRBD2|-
CASSYSPAGVDEQYF
TGTGCCAGCAGTTACTCACCTGCGGGGGTCGACGAGCAGTACTTC
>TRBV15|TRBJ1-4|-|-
CATSRDRQTFNEKLFF
TGTGCCACCAGCAGGGATAGACAGACCTTCAATGAAAAACTGTTTTTT
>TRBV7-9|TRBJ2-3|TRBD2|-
CASSRLRGRGGSGTDTQYF
TGTGCCAGCAGCCGTCTAAGGGGCCGCGGGGGGTCCGGCACAGATACGCAGTATTTT
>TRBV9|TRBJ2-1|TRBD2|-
CASSANRDYPYNEQFF
TGTGCCAGCAGCGCAAACCGGGACTATCCCTACAATGAGCAGTTCTTC
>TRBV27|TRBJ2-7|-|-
CASSPSPHEQYF
TGTGCCAGCAGTCCTAGTCCGCACGAGCAGTACTTC
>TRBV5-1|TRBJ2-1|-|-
CASSPGLNNEQFF
TGCGCCAGCAGCCCGGGACTCAACAATGAGCAGTTCTTC
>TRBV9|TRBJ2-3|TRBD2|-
CASSVGLAGFGDTQYF
TGTGCCAGCAGCGTAGGTCTAGCGGGTTTTGGAGATACGCAGTATTTT
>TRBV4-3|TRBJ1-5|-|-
CASSQGRALNQPQHF
TGCGCCAGCAGCCAAGGCCGGGCGCTAAATCAGCCCCAGCATTTT
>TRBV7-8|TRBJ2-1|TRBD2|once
CASSLAVSSGNRLPSYNEQFF
TGTGCCAGCAGCTTAGCGGTGTCTAGCGGGAATCGACTCCCTTCCTACAATGAGCAGTTCTTC